This record looks at one T cell receptor (beta chain) sequence and its context. What antigen it recognizes has not been identified. It has no much larger one-base neighbor in the sample; base qualities were not kept. The entry originates in a study of identical twins (dated by TCRdb to 2015 to 2016). Regarding the research as a whole: To test whether fetal clonotypes persist, the study used deep sequencing on TCR alpha and beta repertoires from monozygotic twins, unrelated adults of various ages, and cord blood. To rule out contamination, the twin experiments were replicated at different times with different library preparation protocols.

Looking up the germline V gene yields CDR1 KGHSH and CDR2 LQKENI. V sheds 1 base and J sheds 5 bases, leaving 17 bases between their ends. The CDR3 goes from the cysteine to the phenylalanine over 16 residues. Left in the record is the CDR3 DNA by itself, 48 bases read in frame from the first base. Every donor in the study was a healthy Caucasian. Three pairs of female monozygotic twins, all aged roughly 18 to 30 years, made up the twin cohort. Using Miltenyi CD45RO+ enrichment and human naive T-cell isolation kits, memory (CD45RO+) and naive T cells were isolated from PBMC. Here is what the overall study found, with its caveats: Zero-insertion analyses could be partly confounded by invariant T cells such as MAIT and iNKT, although diverse VJ usage argued against such confounding for most clonotypes. In monozygotic twins, out-of-frame TCR alpha sharing was systematically underestimated by recombination models, although the models agreed with sharing between unrelated individuals. A weaker excess of twin sharing was found in beta out-of-frame sequences because the signal-to-noise ratio was lowered by fewer shared sequences. Because the same donors could not be followed over many years, the conclusions depended on cross-sectional statistical analysis. Compared with coincidental sharing between unrelated individuals, an excess of low generation-probability sequences was observed among out-of-frame TCR alpha sequences shared between twins. Fewer insertions were carried by abundant cord blood beta clonotypes; a weaker similar trend was observed in young adult naive repertoires, while no such trend was observed in memory repertoires.

The method behind the library was 5' RACE. Sequencing was carried out with an Illumina HiSeq 2000. Template switching introduced a universal primer binding site; the final cDNA contained a unique molecular identifier, enabling accurate counting of TCR cDNA molecules. Specific primers in the conserved constant-segment region were used to synthesize first-strand cDNA for the TCR alpha and beta chains. To control for contamination, every cDNA library carried two barcodes: a SMART-Mk sample barcode plus Illumina barcodes. TruSeq adapter sequences and Illumina sample barcodes were added in two successive PCR steps. TCR alpha and beta cDNA libraries were sequenced on the Illumina HiSeq platform with custom primers. In the source study's methods: MiGEC processed the raw reads to extract unique molecular identifiers, while MiXCR was used to determine the CDR3 positions. Recombination models were inferred per individual with the repgenHMM and IGoR tools using an EM algorithm. Shared clonotype analysis was performed with the tcR package in R, normalizing sharing by the product of cloneset sizes. To study raw recombination without the effects of thymic and clonal selection, out-of-frame nonproductive sequences were analyzed. Starting from the raw public reads, TCRdb applied fastp trimming at Q25, assembled clones with MiXCR and retained in-frame beta chains. Rows with a matching CDR3 protein are joined into one entry that keeps the most common DNA and genes. TCRdb assigned the V and J calls; the authors' analysis was not used. This sample holds hundreds of thousands of distinct CDR3 sequences; about 7% were observed only once. The ten largest clones add up to roughly 3.7% of the sample.

The data also belong to a second study, concerning yellow fever vaccine responses in identical twins. That second report states: According to the authors, the vaccine-induced T cell response in identical twins seemed to be partly convergent and partly specific to each individual. In the study, vaccine-responding T cell clones were precisely tracked in identical twins.

This sequence uses TRBV18 and TRBJ2-5; TRBD2 is possibly the D segment (6 matching bases). The sequence came from a woman aged 18-29 years in good health. The sample taken for sequencing was memory (CD45RO+) T cells sorted from blood. What this sample's cell subset or site label stands for: CD45RO+ enriched T cells. The DNA sequence is given as TGTGCCAGCTCACCACTTCCCGCCTACCGGGGGGAGACCCAGTACTTC. Its protein reads: CASSPLPAYRGETQYF. The reference TRBV18 and TRBJ2-5 proteins fill in what lies around the CDR3, so the full variable domain reads NAGVMQNPRHLVRRRGQEARLRCSPMKGHSHVYWYRQLPEEGLKFMVYLQKENIIDESGMPKERFSAEFPKEGPSILRIQQVVRGDSAAYFCASSPLPAYRGETQYFGPGTRLLVL.